A selection of T cell receptor beta chains follows, all from one sample in a study of early T cells in non-severe SARS-CoV-2 infection. TCRdb recomputed calls from the 5' RACE reads with MiXCR, one row per CDR3 protein. The sample shows 98,000 or so distinct CDR3 sequences, more than 9.5% of them seen only once. Input material: whole blood. The receptors were gathered from an adult who was a healthcare worker with PCR-confirmed SARS-CoV-2 infection or an uninfected control (not recorded which). Both conserved end residues are part of each CDR3. The D gene is left open where the match is weak. Only some rows state a clone size, as once, few, many or a class for expanded clones.

TGTGCCAGCAGTGAGGAGGGAGGTGCCACTGAAGCTTTCTTT,CASSEEGGATEAFF,NA,TRBJ1-1,TRBV6-4,many
TGTGCCAGCAGGGTCGGCTATGGCTACACCTTC,CASRVGYGYTF,NA,TRBJ1-2,TRBV19,many
TGTGCCAGCAGCGTTTCGGGAGTTAAATACGAGCAGTACTTC,CASSVSGVKYEQYF,NA,TRBJ2-7,TRBV7-9,many
TGTGCCAGCAGCCCAACCCACGGAACCGGGGAGCTGTTTTTT,CASSPTHGTGELFF,NA,TRBJ2-2,TRBV9,few
TGCAGTGCTAGAGATCCTAAGCGCGTCGGGGAGCTGTTTTTT,CSARDPKRVGELFF,NA,TRBJ2-2,TRBV20-1,few
TGTGCCAGCAGTACAGGGGCCCAAGAGACCCAGTACTTC,CASSTGAQETQYF,TRBD1,TRBJ2-5,TRBV9,NA
TGTGCCAGCAGCTTGCCGACAGGGGCGGGCTATGGCTACACCTTC,CASSLPTGAGYGYTF,TRBD1,TRBJ1-2,TRBV5-6,few
TGTGCCAGTAGCCCGGACGCTAACTATGGCTACACCTTC,CASSPDANYGYTF,NA,TRBJ1-2,TRBV19,once
TGTGCCAGCAGCCAGTCCGGGACAGGGACGTCACCCCTCCACTTT,CASSQSGTGTSPLHF,TRBD1,TRBJ1-6,TRBV25-1,many
TGTGCCATCAGCTGGGACAGGGTGGGCACAGATACGCAGTATTTT,CAISWDRVGTDTQYF,TRBD1,TRBJ2-3,TRBV10-3,few
TGCGCCAGCAGCTTGGGACAGACTATGAACACTGAAGCTTTCTTT,CASSLGQTMNTEAFF,NA,TRBJ1-1,TRBV5-1,many
TGTGCCAGCAGGGGGACAGATAACTATGGCTACACCTTC,CASRGTDNYGYTF,TRBD1,TRBJ1-2,TRBV6-5,NA
TGTGCCAGCAGGCGCCGGGGTGAAGTGGGTGGGCAGTACTTC,CASRRRGEVGGQYF,NA,TRBJ2-7,TRBV12-3/TRBV12-4,few
TGTGCCAGCACCAGAACAGGGGGCAGGAAAAATGGCTACACCTTC,CASTRTGGRKNGYTF,TRBD1,TRBJ1-2,TRBV7-9,NA
TGCGCCAGCAGTTTACGGCCCTCTGGGGCCAACGTCCTGACTTTC,CASSLRPSGANVLTF,NA,TRBJ2-6,TRBV5-1,few
TGCGCCAGCAGCCAAGATCGGCGGAGCTCCTACAATGAGCAGTTCTTC,CASSQDRRSSYNEQFF,NA,TRBJ2-1,TRBV4-1,NA
TGTGCCAGCAGCTTAGCGTGGACAGAAGTGAACACTGAAGCTTTCTTT,CASSLAWTEVNTEAFF,NA,TRBJ1-1,TRBV7-9,NA
TGTGCCAGCAGCTTATTTAAGAATGAAAAACTGTTTTTT,CASSLFKNEKLFF,NA,TRBJ1-4,TRBV13,many
TGCAGCGTTGTCGGGTACCAAGAGACCCAGTACTTC,CSVVGYQETQYF,NA,TRBJ2-5,TRBV29-1,many
TGTGCCAGCAGCGACAGCTCCTACAATGAGCAGTTCTTC,CASSDSSYNEQFF,NA,TRBJ2-1,TRBV7-2,many
TGTGCCAGCAGCTATCCCGCGCCAACTAATGAAAAACTGTTTTTT,CASSYPAPTNEKLFF,NA,TRBJ1-4,TRBV7-9,many
TGTGCCAGCAGCCCCTCAACGCTGGGGCGGAACACTGAAGCTTTCTTT,CASSPSTLGRNTEAFF,NA,TRBJ1-1,TRBV9,NA
TGTGCCAGCAGTCCCGGGACTAGCGGGAGGAACAATGAGCAGTTCTTC,CASSPGTSGRNNEQFF,TRBD2,TRBJ2-1,TRBV27,once
TGTGCCAGCAGCCCGACCGGCACCACGAACACCGGGGAGCTGTTTTTT,CASSPTGTTNTGELFF,NA,TRBJ2-2,TRBV5-4,NA